This entry describes one TCR beta chain. These data originate in a study of PD-1 blockade in classical Hodgkin lymphoma. Profiled with immunoSEQ multiplex PCR; TCRdb holds only in-frame clones, not every one. The table lists around 23,000 clones, roughly 84% of them singletons. Every patient was affected by relapse after autologous stem cell transplantation, while exposure to brentuximab vedotin was not uniform. Thawed PBMCs were the source of CD4+ T cells, purified by magnetic negative selection. Best overall response was complete response, partial response or progressive disease in these relapsed/refractory classical Hodgkin lymphoma patients. The CDR3 is 13 residues long. V was trimmed by 1 base and J by 4 bases, leaving 7 bases between them. Germline assignment: CDR1 SEHNR and CDR2 FQNEAQ (reference sequence).

The sample here was CD4+ T cells from blood, taken at baseline. The receptor was isolated from a human donor with classical Hodgkin lymphoma. The chain carries TRBV7-9 and TRBJ1-2; D is uncertain. CDR3 loop: CASSLVWLYGYTF. CDR3 bases: TGTGCCAGCAGCTTAGTGTGGCTCTATGGCTACACCTTC.